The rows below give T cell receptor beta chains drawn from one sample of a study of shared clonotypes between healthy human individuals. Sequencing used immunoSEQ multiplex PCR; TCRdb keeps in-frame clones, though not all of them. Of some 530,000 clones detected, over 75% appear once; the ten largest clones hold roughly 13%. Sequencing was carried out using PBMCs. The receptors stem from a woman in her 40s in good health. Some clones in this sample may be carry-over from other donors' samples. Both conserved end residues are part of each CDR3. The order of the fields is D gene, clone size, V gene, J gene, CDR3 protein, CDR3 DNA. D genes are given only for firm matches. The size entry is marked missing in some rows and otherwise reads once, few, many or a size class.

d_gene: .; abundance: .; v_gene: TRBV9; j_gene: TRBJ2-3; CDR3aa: CASSVSVSTDTQYF; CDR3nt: TGTGCCAGCAGCGTGAGCGTTAGCACAGATACGCAGTATTTT
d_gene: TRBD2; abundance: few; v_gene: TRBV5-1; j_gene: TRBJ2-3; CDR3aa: CASRVGLAGDLDTQYF; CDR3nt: TGCGCCAGCAGGGTGGGACTAGCGGGAGACCTAGATACGCAGTATTTT
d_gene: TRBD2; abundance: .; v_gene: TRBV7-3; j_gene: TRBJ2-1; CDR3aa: CASTAGGPNEQFF; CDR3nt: TGTGCCAGCACGGCGGGAGGGCCCAATGAGCAGTTCTTC
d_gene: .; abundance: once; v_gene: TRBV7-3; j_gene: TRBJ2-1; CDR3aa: CASSPMLGGNEQFF; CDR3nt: TGTGCCAGCAGCCCAATGTTGGGGGGCAATGAGCAGTTCTTC
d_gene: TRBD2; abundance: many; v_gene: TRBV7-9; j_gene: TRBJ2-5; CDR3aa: CASSHRTSGRFGETQYF; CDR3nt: TGTGCCAGCAGCCATAGGACTAGCGGGAGATTCGGGGAGACCCAGTACTTC
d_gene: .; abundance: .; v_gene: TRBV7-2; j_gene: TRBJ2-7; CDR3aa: CASSFASGTHEQYF; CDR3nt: TGTGCCAGCAGCTTCGCATCAGGGACCCACGAGCAGTACTTC
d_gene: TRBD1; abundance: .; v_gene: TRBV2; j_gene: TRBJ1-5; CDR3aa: CASRRGGTDDQPQHF; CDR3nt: TGTGCCAGCAGGCGGGGGGGGACAGATGATCAGCCCCAGCATTTT
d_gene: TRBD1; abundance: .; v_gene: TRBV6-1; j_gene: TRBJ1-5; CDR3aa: CASRRDRGPSQPQHF; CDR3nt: TGTGCCAGCAGGAGGGACAGGGGGCCGAGTCAGCCCCAGCATTTT
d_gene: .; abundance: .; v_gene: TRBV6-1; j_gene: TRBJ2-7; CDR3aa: CASSERGISYEQYF; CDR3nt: TGTGCCAGCAGTGAAAGGGGGATTAGCTACGAGCAGTACTTC
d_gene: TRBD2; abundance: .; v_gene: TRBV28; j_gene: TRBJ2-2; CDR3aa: CASSFLAANTGELFF; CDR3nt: TGTGCCAGCAGTTTCCTAGCGGCGAACACCGGGGAGCTGTTTTTT
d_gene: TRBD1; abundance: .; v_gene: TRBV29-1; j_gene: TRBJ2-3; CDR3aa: CSVTLKHRGLRSDTQYF; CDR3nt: TGCAGCGTTACCCTAAAACACAGGGGTTTAAGGTCAGATACGCAGTATTTT
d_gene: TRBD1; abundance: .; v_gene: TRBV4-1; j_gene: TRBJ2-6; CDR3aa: CASSPEGQGAAGANVLTF; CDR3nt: TGCGCCAGCAGCCCCGAAGGACAGGGGGCGGCTGGGGCCAACGTCCTGACTTTC
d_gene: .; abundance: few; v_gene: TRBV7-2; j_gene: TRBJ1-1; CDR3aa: CASRPGPGPTEAFF; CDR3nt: TGTGCCAGCAGACCGGGCCCGGGACCTACTGAAGCTTTCTTT
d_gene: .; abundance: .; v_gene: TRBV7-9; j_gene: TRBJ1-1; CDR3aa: CASSLFSGNTEAFF; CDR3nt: TGTGCCAGCAGCTTATTTTCCGGGAACACTGAAGCTTTCTTT
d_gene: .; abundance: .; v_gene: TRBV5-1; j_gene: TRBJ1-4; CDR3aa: CASALDSPREKLFF; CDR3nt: TGCGCCAGCGCCCTCGACAGCCCCCGGGAAAAACTGTTTTTT
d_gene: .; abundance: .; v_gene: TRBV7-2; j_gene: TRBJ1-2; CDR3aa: CASSLESGYYGYTF; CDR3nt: TGTGCCAGCAGCTTAGAATCAGGGTACTATGGCTACACCTTC
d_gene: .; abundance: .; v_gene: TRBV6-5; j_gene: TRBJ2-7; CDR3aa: CASSYSRRAYEQYF; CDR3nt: TGTGCCAGCAGTTACTCGAGGCGGGCCTACGAGCAGTACTTC
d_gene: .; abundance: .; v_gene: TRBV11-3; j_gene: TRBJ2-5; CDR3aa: CASSQGLKVEETQYF; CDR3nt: TGTGCCAGCAGCCAGGGACTCAAAGTTGAAGAGACCCAGTACTTC
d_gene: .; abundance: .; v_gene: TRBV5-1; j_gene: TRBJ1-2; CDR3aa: CASSLGPEYGYTF; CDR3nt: TGCGCCAGCAGCTTGGGGCCAGAATATGGCTACACCTTC
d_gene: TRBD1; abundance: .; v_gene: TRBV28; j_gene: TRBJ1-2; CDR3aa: CASSPGQGWYGYTF; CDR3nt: TGTGCCAGCAGCCCGGGACAGGGTTGGTATGGCTACACCTTC
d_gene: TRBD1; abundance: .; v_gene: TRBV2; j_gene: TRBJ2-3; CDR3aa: CASSDLGTGGGTQYF; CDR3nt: TGTGCCAGCAGCGACCTCGGGACAGGGGGGGGTACGCAGTATTTT
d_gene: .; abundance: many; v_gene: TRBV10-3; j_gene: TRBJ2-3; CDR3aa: CAIRAGGEDTQYF; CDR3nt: TGTGCCATCAGGGCAGGAGGAGAAGATACGCAGTATTTT
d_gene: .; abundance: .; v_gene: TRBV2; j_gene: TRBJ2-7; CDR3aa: CASSARSRATYEQYF; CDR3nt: TGTGCCAGCAGTGCCCGCAGTCGGGCCACCTACGAGCAGTACTTC
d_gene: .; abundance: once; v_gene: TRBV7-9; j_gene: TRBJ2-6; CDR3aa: CASSLVGGSGANVLTF; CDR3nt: TGTGCCAGCAGCTTAGTAGGGGGTTCTGGGGCCAACGTCCTGACTTTC
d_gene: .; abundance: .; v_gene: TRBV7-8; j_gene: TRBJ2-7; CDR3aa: CASSLGGHSSYEQYF; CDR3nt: TGTGCCAGCAGCTTGGGGGGCCATAGCTCCTACGAGCAGTACTTC
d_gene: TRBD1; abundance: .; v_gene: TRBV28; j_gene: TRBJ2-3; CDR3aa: CASRGDRGRPHTQYF; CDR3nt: TGTGCCAGCAGAGGGGACAGGGGGCGACCCCATACGCAGTATTTT
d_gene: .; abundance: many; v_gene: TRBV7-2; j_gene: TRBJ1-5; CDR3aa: CASSPKTRDGQPQHF; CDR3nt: TGTGCCAGCAGCCCAAAGACCAGGGATGGTCAGCCCCAGCATTTT
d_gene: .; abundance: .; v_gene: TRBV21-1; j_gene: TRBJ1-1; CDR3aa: CASSKVGRMNTEAFF; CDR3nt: TGTGCCAGCAGCAAAGTAGGCAGGATGAACACTGAAGCTTTCTTT
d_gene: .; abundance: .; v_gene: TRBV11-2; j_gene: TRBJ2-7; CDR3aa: CASTLHGSSYEQYF; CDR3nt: TGTGCCAGCACCTTACACGGAAGCTCCTACGAGCAGTACTTC
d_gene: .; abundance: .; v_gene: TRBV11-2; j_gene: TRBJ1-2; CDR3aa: CASSFPGKNYGYTF; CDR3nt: TGTGCCAGCAGCTTTCCGGGGAAGAACTATGGCTACACCTTC
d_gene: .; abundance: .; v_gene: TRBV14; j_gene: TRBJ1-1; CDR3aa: CASSQLPWEEAFF; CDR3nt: TGTGCCAGCAGCCAATTACCGTGGGAAGAAGCTTTCTTT
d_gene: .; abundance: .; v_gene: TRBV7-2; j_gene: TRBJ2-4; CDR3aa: CASSLGGVAKNIQYF; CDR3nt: TGTGCCAGCAGCTTAGGGGGAGTAGCCAAAAACATTCAGTACTTC
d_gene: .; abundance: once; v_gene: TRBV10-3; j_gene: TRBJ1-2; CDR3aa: CASSEGTDRSNYGYTF; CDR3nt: TGCGCCAGCAGTGAAGGGACTGACCGTTCTAACTATGGCTACACCTTC
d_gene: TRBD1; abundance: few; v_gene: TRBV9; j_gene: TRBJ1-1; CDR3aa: CASSVPGTGENTEAFF; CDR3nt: TGTGCCAGCAGCGTGCCCGGGACAGGGGAGAACACTGAAGCTTTCTTT
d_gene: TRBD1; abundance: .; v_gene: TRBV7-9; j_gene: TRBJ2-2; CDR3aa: CASSLVPTGAPGELFF; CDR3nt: TGTGCCAGCAGCTTAGTCCCGACAGGGGCCCCCGGGGAGCTGTTTTTT
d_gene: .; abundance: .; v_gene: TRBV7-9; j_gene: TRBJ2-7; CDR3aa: CASSQDGGDRTYEQYF; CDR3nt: TGTGCCAGCAGCCAAGATGGGGGAGACAGGACCTACGAGCAGTACTTC
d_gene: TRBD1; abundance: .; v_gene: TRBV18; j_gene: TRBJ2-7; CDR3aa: CASSPKPPGQGISYEQYF; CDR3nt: TGTGCCAGCTCACCCAAACCTCCGGGACAGGGGATCTCCTACGAGCAGTACTTC
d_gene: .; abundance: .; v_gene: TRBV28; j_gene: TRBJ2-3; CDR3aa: CASSLGGDSDTQYF; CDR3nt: TGTGCCAGCAGTTTAGGTGGGGACTCAGATACGCAGTATTTT
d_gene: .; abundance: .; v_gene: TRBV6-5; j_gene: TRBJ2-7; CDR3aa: CASSYRPDYEQYF; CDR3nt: TGTGCCAGCAGTTACCGGCCTGACTACGAGCAGTACTTC
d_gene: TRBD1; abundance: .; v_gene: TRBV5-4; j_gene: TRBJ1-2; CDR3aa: CASRLTGALGYTF; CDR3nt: TGTGCCAGCAGACTGACAGGGGCTCTTGGCTACACCTTC
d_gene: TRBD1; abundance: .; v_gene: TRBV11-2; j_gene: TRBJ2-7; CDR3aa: CASSLGTGGPYEQYF; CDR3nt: TGTGCCAGCAGCTTAGGGACAGGGGGCCCCTACGAGCAGTACTTC
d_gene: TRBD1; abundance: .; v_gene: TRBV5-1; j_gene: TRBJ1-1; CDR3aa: CASRKQGARTEAFF; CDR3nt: TGCGCCAGCAGGAAACAGGGGGCGCGGACTGAAGCTTTCTTT
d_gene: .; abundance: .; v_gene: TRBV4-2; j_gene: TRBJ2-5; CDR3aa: CASSQDAGREETQYF; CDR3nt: TGTGCCAGCAGCCAAGATGCCGGGAGAGAAGAGACCCAGTACTTC
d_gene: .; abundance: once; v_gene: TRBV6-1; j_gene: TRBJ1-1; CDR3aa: CASTGRRGYTEAFF; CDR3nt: TGTGCCAGCACAGGACGGCGGGGCTACACTGAAGCTTTCTTT
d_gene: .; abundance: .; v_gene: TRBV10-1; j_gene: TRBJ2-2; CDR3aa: CASSDDGQGTGELFF; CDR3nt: TGCGCCAGCAGTGATGATGGGCAGGGCACCGGGGAGCTGTTTTTT
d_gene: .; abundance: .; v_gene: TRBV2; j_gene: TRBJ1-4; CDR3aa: CASTKGLNEKLFF; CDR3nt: TGTGCCAGCACGAAGGGGCTTAATGAAAAACTGTTTTTT
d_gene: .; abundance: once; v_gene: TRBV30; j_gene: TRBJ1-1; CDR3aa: CAWSDNPNTEAFF; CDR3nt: TGTGCCTGGAGTGACAACCCAAACACTGAAGCTTTCTTT
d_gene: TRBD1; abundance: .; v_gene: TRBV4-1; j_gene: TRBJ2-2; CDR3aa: CASSHPQGAGTGELFF; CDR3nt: TGCGCCAGCAGCCATCCACAGGGGGCGGGTACCGGGGAGCTGTTTTTT
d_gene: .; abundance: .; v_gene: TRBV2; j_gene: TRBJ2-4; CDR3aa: CASTVWKNIQYF; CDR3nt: TGTGCCAGCACGGTCTGGAAAAACATTCAGTACTTC
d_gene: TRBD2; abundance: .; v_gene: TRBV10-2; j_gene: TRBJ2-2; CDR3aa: CASSGTSGRSNTGELFF; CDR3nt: TGCGCCAGCAGTGGTACTAGCGGGAGGTCGAACACCGGGGAGCTGTTTTTT
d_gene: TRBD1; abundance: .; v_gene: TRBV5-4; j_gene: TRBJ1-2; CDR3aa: CASSLDRQGAANYGYTF; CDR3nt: TGTGCCAGCAGCTTGGATCGACAGGGGGCGGCTAACTATGGCTACACCTTC
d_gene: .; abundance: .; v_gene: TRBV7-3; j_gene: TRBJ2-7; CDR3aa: CASSLTRDYEQYF; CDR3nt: TGTGCCAGCAGCTTAACTCGGGACTACGAGCAGTACTTC
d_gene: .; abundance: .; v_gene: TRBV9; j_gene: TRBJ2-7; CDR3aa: CASSPNDGPYEQYF; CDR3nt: TGTGCCAGCAGCCCTAACGACGGGCCCTACGAGCAGTACTTC
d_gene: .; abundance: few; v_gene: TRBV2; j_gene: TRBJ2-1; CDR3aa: CASSEQRRGEQFF; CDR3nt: TGTGCCAGCAGTGAGCAGCGGAGAGGCGAGCAGTTCTTC
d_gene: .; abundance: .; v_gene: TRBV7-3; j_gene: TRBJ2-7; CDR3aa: CASSPGTAEYEQYF; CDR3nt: TGTGCCAGCAGTCCAGGGACCGCAGAATACGAGCAGTACTTC
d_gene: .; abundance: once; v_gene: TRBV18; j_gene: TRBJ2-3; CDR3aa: CASSPNSFSTDTQYF; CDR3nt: TGTGCCAGCTCACCGAACAGTTTTAGCACAGATACGCAGTATTTT
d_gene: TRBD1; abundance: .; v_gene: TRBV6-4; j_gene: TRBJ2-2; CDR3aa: CASSAVAAGGTGELFF; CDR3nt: TGTGCCAGCAGTGCAGTGGCGGCAGGGGGCACCGGGGAGCTGTTTTTT
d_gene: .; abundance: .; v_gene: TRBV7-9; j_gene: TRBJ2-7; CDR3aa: CASSLSGGPATYEQYF; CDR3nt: TGTGCCAGCAGCTTAAGTGGGGGCCCCGCAACCTACGAGCAGTACTTC
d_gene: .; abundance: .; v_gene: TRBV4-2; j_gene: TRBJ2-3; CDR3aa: CASSQWDSNTDTQYF; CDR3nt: TGTGCCAGCAGCCAATGGGACTCAAACACAGATACGCAGTATTTT
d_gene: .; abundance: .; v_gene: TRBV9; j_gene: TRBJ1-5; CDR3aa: CASSAEADVHSNQPQHF; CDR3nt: TGTGCCAGCAGCGCAGAGGCGGACGTTCATAGCAATCAGCCCCAGCATTTT